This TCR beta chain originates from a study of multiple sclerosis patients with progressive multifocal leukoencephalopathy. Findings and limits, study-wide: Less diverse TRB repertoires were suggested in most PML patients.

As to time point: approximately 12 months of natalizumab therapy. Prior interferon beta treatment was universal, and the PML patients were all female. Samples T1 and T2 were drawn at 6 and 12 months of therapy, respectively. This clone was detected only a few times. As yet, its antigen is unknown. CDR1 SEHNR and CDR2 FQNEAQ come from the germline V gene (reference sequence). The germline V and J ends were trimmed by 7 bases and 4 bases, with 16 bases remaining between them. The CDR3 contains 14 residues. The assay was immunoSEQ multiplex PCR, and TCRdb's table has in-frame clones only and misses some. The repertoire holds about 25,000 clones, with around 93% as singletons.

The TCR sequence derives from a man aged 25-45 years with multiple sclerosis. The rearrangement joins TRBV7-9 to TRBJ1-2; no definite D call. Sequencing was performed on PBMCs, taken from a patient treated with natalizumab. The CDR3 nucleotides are TGTGCCAGCAACCCATTAGGCCCAACCTATGGCTACACCTTC. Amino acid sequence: CASNPLGPTYGYTF.